This T cell receptor (beta chain) was obtained from a study of shared clonotypes between healthy human individuals (dated by TCRdb to 2019 to 2021). Study-level background: The cohort included three men and a couple of women between 18 and 49 years of age. Per donor, three plates each were used for CD4 naive and CD4 memory, two for CD8 naive, and one for CD8 memory. To estimate repertoire size and how much clonotypes are shared between individuals, the study performed deep sequencing of blood TCR repertoires from a handful of healthy adults. Libraries were prepared and TCR repertoires were sequenced by different laboratories using diverse techniques, in order to increase sequencing depth and limit assay-specific biases. Per donor, leukapheresis produced somewhere between about 0.8 and 9 billion PBMCs. The investigation overall reported the following: Higher generation probabilities were observed for clonotypes shared by all four sorted-subset donors than for non-shared clonotypes. Based on pairwise subsampling, the degree of clonotype sharing among donors was expected to be affected by sequencing depth. Sampling was restricted to blood, and TCR repertoires in tissue are likely to differ from TCR repertoires in blood. Even with the large sequencing depth, rarefaction of the sorted-subset datasets indicated that sequencing was incomplete. Across four donors, roughly 5.1% of naive CD4, roughly 3.5% of naive CD8, approximately 2.5% of memory CD4, and about 0.44% of memory CD8 clonotypes were shared. Naive subsets generally had larger estimated clonotype richness than memory subsets. Because the study included a small number of donors, the genetic and exposure-history diversity represented was limited.

The donors were healthy, HIV-negative adults with no recently reported acute infections or vaccinations. All donors were Caucasian adults living in Nashville, Tennessee, USA. CD4+ T cells were enriched by magnetic negative selection, after which naive cells were positively selected on CD45RA and the negative fraction was taken as the memory subset. Blood was obtained by leukapheresis, after which PBMCs were separated by Ficoll-Histopaque density gradient centrifugation and cryopreserved in liquid nitrogen vapor phase. Analytical flow cytometry was used to check the purity and quantity of every magnetically sorted T cell population. Each sorted fraction had its genomic DNA isolated and then quantified by UV absorbance on a Nanodrop 2000c. Using the deep immunoSEQ assay, TCR CDR3 regions were amplified from genomic DNA by multiplex PCR. Extracted genomic DNA from each cell subset was spread evenly across all wells of several immunoSEQ 96-well plates, with each plate serving as a replicate. Each replicate PCR for sorted subsets received about 0.2 ug genomic DNA, equal to around 32,000 T cell genomes. Purified libraries were quantified with a Qubit 3.0 fluorometer, sized on a Bioanalyzer 2100, and re-quantified with the KAPA Library Quantification kit. Every immunoSEQ 96-well plate was sequenced on a separate single-read 150-cycle Illumina NextSeq 550 flow cell. As for how the authors treated the data: Because the immunoSEQ output held only junctional sequences and lacked quality scores, the filtering could not match the filtering applied to full-length reads. To assign V/J genes and CDR3, sequences were annotated using PyIR, a Python wrapper for IgBLAST v1.9, with IMGT germline references. Reads were filtered out if the reads had weak V/J assignments (E-value above 1e-6), no CDR3, stop codons, out-of-frame junctions, or ambiguous translated residues. V3J clonotypes were defined by identical inferred V gene, J gene, and CDR3 amino acid sequence. Percentage overlap between repertoires was calculated by dividing the number of shared unique clonotypes by the size of the smaller repertoire. RTK rarefaction, the Chao1 estimator, and Recon v2.1 estimates of unobserved clonotypes were used to assess repertoire richness. For all TCRbeta clonotypes obtained by the gDNA method from a handful of donors, generation probabilities were computed with OLGA. TCRdb holds this immuneACCESS table with in-frame rearrangements only. Some clones are missing; in checked studies, unresolved V genes explain under half, and the rest has no known cause. V and J calls and clone size are those listed in that table; D and trimming were worked out from the DNA. This sample comprises approximately 340,000 clones, around four fifths of them detected only once. Under 11% of the sample goes to the ten largest clones.

A word on this clone: Its target antigen remains unknown. The sample holds no much larger clone one base away, and base qualities are not on file.

Clipping removes 2 bases from V and 9 bases from J, with 10 as the unmatched junction base count. CDR1 and CDR2 (SGDLS, YYNGEE) derive from the germline V gene. The CDR3 spans 16 residues, from the cysteine through the phenylalanine. Of the read, only the CDR3 DNA is kept; its 48 bases are in frame from base 1. The sequence derives from a man aged 25-40 years in good health. Recombination linked TRBV9 to TRBJ2-1, and TRBD2 aligns with 11 junction nucleotides. The sequencing sample was made of memory CD4+ T cells sorted from blood. The cell subset or site label of this sample denotes: CD45RA-negative fraction. The DNA sequence is as follows: TGTGCCAGCAGCGTGACCAGACTAGCGGGATTCGGTGAGCAGTTCTTC. It specifies CASSVTRLAGFGEQFF.